This passage covers 4 T cell receptor beta chains from one sample sequenced in a study of T cells after yellow fever vaccination (dated by TCRdb to about 2019). The meaning of the sample's treatment or condition label: live attenuated yellow fever vaccine strain. The library was produced with 5' RACE. The run used an Illumina HiSeq 2500. TCRdb ran its own pipeline on the public reads, namely fastp trimming at Q25 and MiXCR clone calling, and kept in-frame beta chains. Identical CDR3 proteins give one entry, which carries the most common genes and DNA. The sample data list about 130,000 distinct CDR3 sequences, and approximately 6.6% of these were observed just once. Together, the top ten hold about 0.61% of the sample. The sequencing here drew on CD4+ T cells sorted from PBMCs, taken 10 days after the yellow fever booster vaccination. The receptors derive from a young man who received the YFV17D yellow fever vaccine.

This clonotype has a count of ten or more. The genes are TRBV21-1 and TRBJ2-5; TRBD1 is the table's D call and was not checked against the DNA. TRBV21-1 is a pseudogene segment. The CDR3 is made up of 15 amino acids. CDR3 sequence reads: CASSIGDRLGETQYF. In nucleotides, the CDR3 is TGTGCCAGCAGCATCGGGGACAGGTTGGGAGAGACCCAGTACTTC.

This clonotype was detected many times. The chain carries TRBV6-1 and TRBJ2-3; tentative D call: TRBD1 (5 bases). The CDR3 extends over 15 amino acids. Germline V lookup: CDR1 MNHNS, CDR2 SASEGT. V shed 6 bases and J shed 2 bases, with 15 bases lying between them. The CDR3: CASSRRGSATDTQYF. CDR3 DNA sequence: TGTGCCAGCAGCCGAAGGGGATCAGCCACAGATACGCAGTATTTT.

Many counts were recorded for this clonotype. The chain has TRBV27 and TRBJ2-5, with a tentative D call TRBD1 (8 bases). Germline V CDR1 and CDR2: MNHEY, SMNVEV (reference sequence). The V gene lost 4 bases and the J gene lost 5 bases, with 14 bases spanning the gap. The CDR3 has 14 amino acids. The CDR3 DNA follows: TGTGCCAGCAGTTGGACAGGGAGGGGGGAGACCCAGTACTTC. Translated: CASSWTGRGETQYF.

This clonotype was detected many times. The gene calls are TRBV15 and TRBJ2-5, with D tentatively TRBD1 (6 bases). The V gene's germline CDR1 is LNHNV and CDR2 YYDKDF (reference sequence). Deletions cut 1 base from V and 5 bases from J, with 11 bases between. The CDR3 contains 14 residues. This CDR3 is CATSRGGGGETQYF. CDR3 nucleotide sequence: TGTGCCACCAGCAGAGGAGGGGGTGGGGAGACCCAGTACTTC. Together with reference TRBV15 and TRBJ2-5, the CDR3 gives the full variable domain: DAMVIQNPRYQVTQFGKPVTLSCSQTLNHNVMYWYQQKSSQAPKLLFHYYDKDFNNEADTPDNFQSRRPNTSFCFLDIRSPGLGDTAMYLCATSRGGGGETQYFGPGTRLLVL.